The rows below give T cell receptor beta chains drawn from one sample of a study of Ad26.COV2.S vaccination and SARS-CoV-2 variants. Clones were sequenced by immunoSEQ multiplex PCR, and TCRdb holds only the in-frame ones, with some missing. There are roughly 700,000 clones in the sample; more than 70% occur only once, and around 1.5% lies in the top ten. This specimen was peripheral blood, taken in a trial of Ad26.COV2.S vaccine versus placebo. These receptors originate from a person between 18 and 59 years old who received the Ad26.COV2.S COVID-19 vaccine or a placebo. Both conserved end residues are part of each CDR3. A D gene is named only where the DNA matches it firmly.

CDR3 protein	CDR3 DNA	D gene	V gene	J gene
CASSSSTTQYF	TGTGCCAGCAGTTCCTCAACTACGCAGTATTTT	NA	TRBV6-6	TRBJ2-3
CASSQVQATLDTEAFF	TGTGCCAGCAGCCAAGTTCAAGCGACACTGGACACTGAAGCTTTCTTT	NA	TRBV4-2	TRBJ1-1
CASSQFGGGYTF	TGTGCCAGCAGCCAGTTCGGTGGGGGCTACACCTTC	NA	TRBV7-8	TRBJ1-2
CAWSGSTDTQYF	TGTGCCTGGAGTGGAAGCACAGATACGCAGTATTTT	NA	TRBV30	TRBJ2-3
CASTEQGAHNEQFF	TGCGCCAGCACCGAACAGGGGGCGCACAATGAGCAGTTCTTC	TRBD1	TRBV5-1	TRBJ2-1
CASSPGGSYEQYF	TGTGCCAGCAGTCCTGGGGGGAGCTACGAGCAGTACTTC	NA	TRBV27	TRBJ2-7
CASSYKARGNTEAFF	TGTGCCAGCAGTTACAAGGCCAGGGGGAACACTGAAGCTTTCTTT	NA	TRBV6-5	TRBJ1-1
CARSLDTTGELFF	TGTGCCAGAAGCTTGGATACGACCGGGGAGCTGTTTTTT	NA	TRBV5-3	TRBJ2-2
CASSFGSAGGYTF	TGTGCCAGCAGTTTCGGGAGCGCTGGTGGCTACACCTTC	NA	TRBV12-3/TRBV12-4	TRBJ1-2
CASSQDLGRVSHF	TGTGCCAGCAGCCAAGATCTCGGACGGGTATCCCACTTC	NA	TRBV3-1/TRBV3-2	TRBJ2-7
CASSTTLAGGEQYF	TGTGCCAGCAGCACAACGCTAGCGGGGGGCGAGCAGTACTTC	TRBD2	TRBV7-2	TRBJ2-7
CASSRVDGVGTEAFF	TGTGCCAGCAGCCGGGTGGACGGGGTGGGCACTGAAGCTTTCTTT	NA	TRBV5-5	TRBJ1-1
CASSSRTGHTEAFF	TGTGCCAGCAGTTCCCGGACAGGGCACACTGAAGCTTTCTTT	TRBD1	TRBV6-2/TRBV6-3	TRBJ1-1
CASSLRSPDSPLHF	TGTGCCAGCAGCTTAAGAAGTCCTGACTCACCCCTCCACTTT	NA	TRBV7-2	TRBJ1-6
CSPLGNTIYF	TGCAGCCCCCTAGGGAACACCATATATTTT	NA	TRBV29-1	TRBJ1-3
CASSRGPTYEQYF	TGTGCCAGCTCCCGGGGCCCCACCTACGAGCAGTACTTC	NA	TRBV6-5	TRBJ2-7
CASTGLAEAYEQYF	TGTGCCAGCACTGGACTAGCGGAAGCCTACGAGCAGTACTTC	TRBD2	TRBV6-5	TRBJ2-7